Detailed here is one T cell receptor beta chain. This clonotype was observed at least ten times. Its recognized antigen is unknown. No much larger clone exists at a distance of one base, and base qualities are not known. A case-control design nested within a healthcare worker cohort in London, UK, was used, with weekly nasopharyngeal swab PCR tests and blood sampling performed. Healthcare workers were recruited during the week of the UK lockdown, between 23 and 31 March 2020, and followed weekly for up to about 15 weeks. This specimen comes from a study of early T cells in non-severe SARS-CoV-2 infection (dated by TCRdb to 2020 to 2022). Regarding the complete study: TCR sequencing used bulk RNA from unsorted whole blood, so alpha and beta chains could not be paired. Here is what the overall study found, with its caveats: Matching against VDJdb was skewed toward anti-spike CD8 responses, likely underestimated virus-specific expansions, and missed private and CD4 specificities.

From cysteine to phenylalanine, the CDR3 is 15 amino acids long. Just CDR3 DNA is preserved here, 45 bases in frame from base 1. Reading the germline V gene gives CDR1 SGHRS and CDR2 YFSETQ. The V and J ends are trimmed by 0 bases and 2 bases, leaving 9 bases between them. The library relied on 5' RACE. Sequencing instrument: NextSeq 500. Unique molecular identifiers were attached to individual cDNA molecules in the TCR library protocol so that sequencing error and PCR bias could be corrected. Both TCR alpha and beta chains were sequenced, and tight co-correlation was observed between alpha and beta sequence abundances in each sample. In the paper's pipeline: Decombinator V4 was used to annotate TCR sequences for V gene, J gene and CDR3. Expanded TCRs were defined as changing significantly between any two time points under a Poisson model with p below 0.0001. TCR abundances were normalised to the total number of TCRs sequenced per sample and expressed as counts per million. TRAV1-2 paired with TRAJ12, TRAJ20 or TRAJ33 defined MAIT TCRs, while TRAV10 paired with TRAJ18 defined iNKT TCRs. VDJdb, accessed 1 November 2021, was searched for CMV, EBV and SARS-CoV-2 annotated TCRs, with TCRs annotated for multiple antigens excluded. TCRdb reran the public reads through fastp at Q25 and MiXCR, keeping productive beta chains. Entries that share a CDR3 protein sequence are merged under the most common genes and DNA. Here the V and J calls rest on TCRdb's processing, not on the authors' analysis. The sample records 70,000 to 95,000 distinct CDR3 sequences, approximately 15% of which are singletons. Roughly 0.6% of the sample goes to the ten largest clones.

The V gene is TRBV5-1 and the J gene is TRBJ1-5; no D gene is confidently identified. The clonotype originates from an adult who was a healthcare worker with PCR-confirmed SARS-CoV-2 infection or an uninfected control (not recorded which). Sequenced material: whole blood. The CDR3 loop reads CASSLVPFGNQPQHF. The nucleotide sequence is TGCGCCAGCAGCTTGGTTCCGTTCGGCAATCAGCCCCAGCATTTT.